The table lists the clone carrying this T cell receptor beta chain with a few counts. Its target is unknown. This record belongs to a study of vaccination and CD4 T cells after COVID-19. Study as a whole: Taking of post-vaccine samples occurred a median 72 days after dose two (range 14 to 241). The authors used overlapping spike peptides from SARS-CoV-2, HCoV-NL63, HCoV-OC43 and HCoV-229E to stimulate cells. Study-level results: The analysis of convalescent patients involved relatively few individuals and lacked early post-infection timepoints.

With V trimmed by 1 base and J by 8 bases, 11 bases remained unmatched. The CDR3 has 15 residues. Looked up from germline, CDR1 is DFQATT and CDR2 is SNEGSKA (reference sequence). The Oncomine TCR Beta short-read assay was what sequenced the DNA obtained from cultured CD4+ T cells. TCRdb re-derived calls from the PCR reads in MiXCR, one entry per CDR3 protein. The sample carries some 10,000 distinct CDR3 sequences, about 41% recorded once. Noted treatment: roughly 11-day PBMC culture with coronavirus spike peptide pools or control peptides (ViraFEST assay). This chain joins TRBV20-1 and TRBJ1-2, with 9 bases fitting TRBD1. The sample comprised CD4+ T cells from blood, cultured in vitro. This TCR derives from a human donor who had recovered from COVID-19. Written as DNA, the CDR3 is TGCAGTGCTAGAGTCCCGGGACAGGGAAGAGGAGGCTACACCTTC. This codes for CSARVPGQGRGGYTF.